The clone carrying this T cell receptor beta chain was detected ten times or more. Its antigen is undetermined. The data were taken from a study of regulatory T cells in long-lasting Graves disease. Study results and caveats: Newly diagnosed disease favored TRBV20-1 and TRBJ2-1 over persistent disease.

Time point here: newly diagnosed GD, antithyroid drugs for less than 3 months. The authors made the TCR library using RNA they extracted from PBMCs. Patients met American Thyroid Association criteria for Graves' disease. The V gene lost 2 bases and the J gene lost 0 bases, with 6 bases spanning the gap. Per germline, CDR1 SGHRS and CDR2 YFSETQ. CDR3 length: 14 amino acids. Building of the TCR beta libraries involved iRepertoire HTBI primers and Arm-PCR of CDR3 regions. TCRdb analysed the multiplex PCR reads with MiXCR anew, one entry per CDR3 protein. The table has around 230,000 distinct CDR3 sequences, about 17% seen once; the top ten hold over 20%.

The rearrangement joins TRBV5-1 to TRBJ1-3; D is possibly TRBD1 (5 bases). Source: peripheral blood mononuclear cells (PBMCs), taken at new diagnosis, from a patient treated with antithyroid drugs. This receptor was identified in a female donor with Graves disease. CDR3 protein: CASSLTGSGNTIYF. For the CDR3, the DNA is TGCGCCAGCAGCTTAACAGGCTCTGGAAACACCATATATTTT.